This entry concerns a single T cell receptor beta chain. This record comes from a study of T-cell memory formation after mild COVID-19. CDR1 SNHLY and CDR2 FYNNEI come from the germline V gene. This CDR3 contains 12 residues. Deletions cut 2 bases from V and 1 base from J, with 2 bases between. One entry per CDR3 protein results from TCRdb running MiXCR on the 5' RACE reads. Here the sample spans 220,000 or so distinct CDR3 sequences, over 9% being singletons. Sequencing was carried out using PBMCs or a T cell subset sorted from them (not recorded which). The source is a man younger than 35 who had mild COVID-19 (a few samples of this study predate the infection). Cell type and time point are not known. This chain uses TRBV2 with TRBJ1-2; no firm D call. The CDR3 sequence is CASSENNYGYTF. The CDR3 bases are TGTGCCAGCAGTGAAAATAACTATGGCTACACCTTC. Full variable domain (remainder filled in from reference TRBV2 and TRBJ1-2): EPEVTQTPSHQVTQMGQEVILRCVPISNHLYFYWYRQILGQKVEFLVSFYNNEISEKSEIFDDQFSVERPDGSNFTLKIRSTKLEDSAMYFCASSENNYGYTFGSGTRLTVV.